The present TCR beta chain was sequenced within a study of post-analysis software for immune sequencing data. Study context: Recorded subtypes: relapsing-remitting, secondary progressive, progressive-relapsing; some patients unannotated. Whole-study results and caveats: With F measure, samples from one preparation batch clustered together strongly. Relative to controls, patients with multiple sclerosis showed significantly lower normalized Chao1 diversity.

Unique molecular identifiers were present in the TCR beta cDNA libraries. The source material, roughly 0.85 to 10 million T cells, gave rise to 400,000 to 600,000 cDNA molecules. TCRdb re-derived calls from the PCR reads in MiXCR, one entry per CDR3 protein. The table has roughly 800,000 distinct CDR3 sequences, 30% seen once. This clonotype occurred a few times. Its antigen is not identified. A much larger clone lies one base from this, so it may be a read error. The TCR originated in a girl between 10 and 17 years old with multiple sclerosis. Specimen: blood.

The CDR3 coding sequence is TGTGCCAGCGGCTCCCGGCCGGCGACAGGCCACTACGAGCAGTACTTC. This encodes CASGSRPATGHYEQYF. The chain joins TRBV5-6 to TRBJ2-5, with a possible D match to TRBD1 (6 bases). The J call is uncertain, as TRBJ2-7 better fits the DNA end. This CDR3 region has 16 residues. Germline V gene data show CDR1 as SGHDT and CDR2 as YYEEEE.